These 31 T cell receptor beta chains originate from one sample sequenced in a study of vaccination and CD4 T cells after COVID-19. These TCRs are of unknown antigen specificity. The Oncomine TCR Beta short-read assay was applied to DNA of cultured CD4+ T cells. One entry per CDR3 protein results from TCRdb running MiXCR on the PCR reads. The sample has 17,000 or so distinct CDR3 sequences; under 55% are singletons. This sample's treatment: roughly ten-day PBMC culture with coronavirus spike peptide pools or control peptides (ViraFEST assay). The material was CD4+ T cells from blood, cultured in vitro, obtained before SARS-CoV-2 vaccination. Receptor source: a human donor who received a COVID-19 vaccine.

The chain is built from TRBV20-1 and TRBJ1-2; D is undetermined. Germline CDR1 is DFQATT and CDR2 is SNEGSKA (reference sequence). V lost 3 bases to trimming and J lost 4 bases, with 6 bases between them. There are 11 residues in the CDR3. For the CDR3, the DNA is TGCAGTGCTAGCGGACCCTATGGCTACACCTTC. It is translated as CSASGPYGYTF.

The chain carries TRBV10-2 and TRBJ2-5; D is unresolved. The CDR3 covers 14 residues. The V gene lost 0 bases and the J gene lost 9 bases, with 14 bases spanning the gap. The germline V gene encodes CDR1 WSHSY and CDR2 SAAADI. CDR3 in DNA: TGCGCCAGCAGTGAGTCCGACGCGAAGGTGGCCCAGTACTTC. Its protein is CASSESDAKVAQYF.

This clonotype was detected a few times. The chain joins TRBV15 to TRBJ2-4; TRBD1 is a possible D gene (5 bases). Germline CDR1 reads LNHNV; CDR2 reads YYDKDF (reference sequence). The CDR3 sequence is 19 residues long. Deletions cut 5 bases from V and 1 base from J, with 24 bases between. The CDR3 DNA follows: TGTGCCACCAGCGCCCATACAACGACAGTTCTCGGGGCCAAAAACATTCAGTACTTC. Translated, it gives CATSAHTTTVLGAKNIQYF.

The chain combines TRBV5-4 with TRBJ1-5; a weak D match, TRBD1 (5 bases). This CDR3 contains 15 residues. Germline V gene data show CDR1 as SGHNT and CDR2 as YYREEE (reference sequence). V was cut by 0 bases and J by 5 bases, with 12 bases left in between. CDR3 amino acids: CASSLEGQTHQPQHF. The CDR3 DNA is TGTGCCAGCAGCTTGGAGGGGCAGACCCATCAGCCCCAGCATTTT.

The chain has TRBV2 and TRBJ1-1; unclear D gene. CDR3 length: 11 residues. In germline, CDR1 is SNHLY, CDR2 FYNNEI. V lost 6 bases and J lost 0, with 2 bases in between. The CDR3 region is CASRMNTEAFF. The CDR3, as DNA: TGTGCCAGCAGGATGAACACTGAAGCTTTCTTT.

The CDR3 protein is CASIRDSFATNEKLFF. CDR3 nucleotide sequence: TGTGCCAGCATCCGGGACAGCTTTGCAACTAATGAAAAACTGTTTTTT. The chain uses TRBV6-1 and TRBJ1-4; the match to TRBD1 covers 7 bases. The CDR3 loop spans 16 amino acids. Germline V gives CDR1 MNHNS, CDR2 SASEGT. With 7 bases clipped from V and 0 bases from J, the junction kept 8 bases outside the gene matches.

The rearrangement uses TRBV18 and TRBJ1-2; the D gene is possibly TRBD1 (6 bases). CDR3 length equals 14 residues. CDR1 is KGHSH, CDR2 LQKENI, per germline. V lost 4 bases, J lost 4 bases, and 13 bases lay in between. The DNA for the CDR3 is TGTGCCAGCTCACGCCAGGACAGTTTCTATGGCTACACCTTC. It encodes CASSRQDSFYGYTF.

This rearrangement joins TRBV20-1 to TRBJ1-6, with 7 bases lining up with TRBD1. Germline V lookup: CDR1 DFQATT, CDR2 SNEGSKA (reference sequence). J lost 8 bases, V lost 1 base, and 11 bases had no gene match. The CDR3 contains 16 residues. CDR3 DNA: TGCAGTGCTAGAGGCTCGGTAGGGGGCGCGCATTCACCCCTCCACTTT. This codes for CSARGSVGGAHSPLHF.

This clonotype was seen a single time. V gene TRBV6-1 combines with J gene TRBJ2-5; D is unclear. V gave up 8 bases and J gave up 4 bases, with 23 bases separating them. CDR1 and CDR2 from the germline V gene are MNHNS and SASEGT. The CDR3 runs to 16 residues. The CDR3 DNA follows: TGTGCCAGCTCCAATCGATCTATTGGGCATCCAGAGACCCAGTACTTC. This codes for CASSNRSIGHPETQYF.

The V call is TRBV19, the J call TRBJ1-5; no definite D call. Trimming left V 6 bases short and J 3 bases short, with 12 bases between. Germline-derived CDR1 and CDR2 are LNHDA and SQIVND (reference sequence). The CDR3 runs to 14 residues. The CDR3 is CASSWASHNQPQHF. The CDR3 DNA reads as TGTGCCAGTAGCTGGGCTTCCCACAATCAGCCCCAGCATTTT.

The chain couples TRBV20-1 to TRBJ1-1, with TRBD1 identical over 12 bases. The CDR3 is 16 amino acids. The junction had 9 bases not matched to a gene; V was cut back by 2 bases and J by 5 bases. Germline CDR1 reads DFQATT; CDR2 reads SNEGSKA (reference sequence). CDR3 bases: TGCAGTGCTAGAAAGGGTGGGACAGGGGGCCGAACTGAAGCTTTCTTT. Translated, it gives CSARKGGTGGRTEAFF.

The chain carries TRBV12-3 or TRBV12-4 and TRBJ1-2; tentatively, D is TRBD1 (5 bases). The CDR3 contains 14 residues. Deletions cut 6 bases from V and 3 bases from J, with 14 bases between. The CDR3: CASSPRVHDYGYTF. CDR3 sequence (DNA): TGTGCCAGCAGCCCCAGGGTGCATGACTATGGCTACACCTTC.

The chain recombines TRBV20-1 with TRBJ1-4; D remains unclear. In germline, CDR1 is DFQATT, CDR2 SNEGSKA (reference sequence). The V end was cut by 4 bases, the J end by 5 bases, with 11 bases between. CDR3 length: 13 amino acids. CDR3 sequence reads: CSAKEHRNEKLFF. Here the CDR3 DNA reads TGCAGTGCTAAAGAACACCGGAATGAAAAACTGTTTTTT.

The chain joins TRBV2 to TRBJ2-2, with 8 bases that match TRBD2. CDR3 size: 15 residues. The ends lost 6 bases at V and 0 bases at J; junction bases unmatched: 3. The germline gives CDR1 SNHLY, CDR2 FYNNEI. The CDR3 DNA reads TGTGCCAGCAGCGTACTAGCGGCGAACACCGGGGAGCTGTTTTTT. Translation gives CASSVLAANTGELFF.

V is TRBV12-5 and J is TRBJ1-2; D may be TRBD1 (5 bases). CDR1 is LGHNT and CDR2 is FRNRAP in the germline V gene. The CDR3 is made up of 14 amino acids. Trimming took off 3 bases at V and 6 bases at J, with 14 bases between the two ends. CDR3 amino acids: CASGFSQGLDGYTF. CDR3 bases: TGTGCTAGTGGTTTTTCCCAGGGATTGGATGGCTACACCTTC.

The V and J genes are TRBV5-1 and TRBJ1-2; no clear D gene. Germline V gives CDR1 SGHRS, CDR2 YFSETQ. V shed 5 bases and J shed 9 bases, with 11 bases lying between them. The CDR3 covers 11 residues. CDR3 amino acids: CASREKESYTF. CDR3 DNA sequence: TGCGCCAGCAGGGAAAAGGAAAGCTACACCTTC.

This sequence joins TRBV20-1 and TRBJ2-7; TRBD1 might be the D (6 bases). The germline V and J ends were trimmed by 5 bases and 3 bases, with 14 bases remaining between them. The CDR3 contains 13 residues. Germline V CDR1 and CDR2: DFQATT, SNEGSKA (reference sequence). CDR3 amino acids: CSALGRGSYEQYF. CDR3 bases: TGCAGTGCTTTGGGCAGGGGCAGCTACGAGCAGTACTTC.

This clonotype was seen only once. No conserved phenylalanine or tryptophan ends this CDR3, so it is likely a read error. The chain couples TRBV24-1 to TRBJ1-2, with 9 nucleotides matching TRBD1. The CDR3 loop spans 13 amino acids. V shed 7 bases and J 7 bases; nucleotides not matched to a gene: 6. Per the germline V gene, CDR1 is KGHDR and CDR2 is SFDVKD. CDR3 region: CATSNTGGIGYTL. The CDR3 region has the DNA TGTGCCACCAGCAATACAGGGGGCATTGGCTACACCCTC.

V is TRBV7-3 and J is TRBJ1-5; 11 nucleotides agree with TRBD1. The CDR3 consists of 16 residues. CDR1 is SGHTA and CDR2 is FQGTGA in the germline V gene. V gave up 3 bases and J gave up 4 bases; unmatched junction bases: 5. The CDR3: CASSFKGTGGNQPQHF. As DNA, the CDR3 is TGTGCCAGCAGCTTTAAAGGGACAGGGGGAAATCAGCCCCAGCATTTT. Using reference TRBV7-3 and TRBJ1-5 for the parts outside the CDR3, the full variable domain is GAGVSQTPSNKVTEKGKYVELRCDPISGHTALYWYRQSLGQGPEFLIYFQGTGAADDSGLPNDRFFAVRPEGSVSTLKIQRTERGDSAVYLCASSFKGTGGNQPQHFGDGTRLSIL.

The chain has TRBV20-1 and TRBJ1-4, with 7 positions matching TRBD1. This CDR3 contains 14 residues. The J segment lost 8 bases and the V segment lost 4 bases, leaving 10 bases of the junction unmatched. Germline loops: CDR1 DFQATT, CDR2 SNEGSKA (reference sequence). Here the CDR3 DNA reads TGCAGTGCTACTACGGGACAGTTTCAGGAAAAACTGTTTTTT. Translated: CSATTGQFQEKLFF.

This sequence joins TRBV2 and TRBJ1-5, with D unresolved. The germline gives CDR1 SNHLY, CDR2 FYNNEI. V lost 4 bases and J 3 bases, leaving 13 bases between the germline ends. The CDR3 sequence is 15 residues long. The CDR3 DNA reads TGTGCCAGCAGTGGAAGACGGATAATCAATCAGCCCCAGCATTTT. Amino acid sequence: CASSGRRIINQPQHF.

The chain carries TRBV15 and TRBJ2-3, with D uncertain. V was clipped by 0 bases and J by 0 bases, with 7 bases between them. Germline values: CDR1 LNHNV, CDR2 YYDKDF (reference sequence). This CDR3 is 15 amino acids long. The CDR3 DNA follows: TGTGCCACCAGCAGAGATCGAGCTAGCACAGATACGCAGTATTTT. Translated, it gives CATSRDRASTDTQYF.

This clonotype has a handful of counts. The chain carries TRBV20-1 and TRBJ2-5; the match to TRBD1 covers 7 bases. The V and J ends lost 7 bases and 5 bases, in that order; junction bases with no gene match: 7. The CDR3 length is 12 residues. Germline-derived CDR1 and CDR2 are DFQATT and SNEGSKA (reference sequence). CDR3 sequence reads: CSVKQGRETQYF. Here the CDR3 DNA reads TGCAGTGTCAAACAGGGGCGGGAGACCCAGTACTTC.

The V and J genes are TRBV6-1 and TRBJ1-6; D unclear. V was cut by 6 bases and J by 9 bases, with 12 bases left in between. This CDR3 comprises 13 residues. Looked up from germline, CDR1 is MNHNS and CDR2 is SASEGT. CDR3 in amino acids: CASSNGDPSPLHF. The CDR3 DNA reads TGTGCCAGCAGCAATGGCGATCCTTCACCCCTCCACTTT.

This clonotype appeared a few times. This chain joins TRBV10-3 and TRBJ2-3, with TRBD2 identical over 9 bases. J lost 5 bases, V lost 3 bases, and 6 bases had no gene match. The CDR3 length is 15 residues. Germline values: CDR1 ENHRY, CDR2 SYGVKD. CDR3 residues: CAISDRAGGIDTQYF. CDR3 nucleotides: TGTGCCATCAGTGACCGAGCGGGGGGAATAGATACGCAGTATTTT.

The rearrangement joins TRBV6-1 to TRBJ2-6; TRBD1 is a possible D gene (6 bases). V was trimmed by 6 bases and J by 3 bases, leaving 21 bases between them. Germline CDR1 MNHNS, CDR2 SASEGT. This CDR3 region has 18 residues. CDR3 sequence (DNA): TGTGCCAGCAGCCGCTACAACACAGGGCTCGGTGGGGCCAACGTCCTGACTTTC. This encodes CASSRYNTGLGGANVLTF.

The chain is built from TRBV6-1 and TRBJ1-6; perhaps TRBD1 as D (6 bases). The CDR3 has 14 residues. Germline CDR1 and CDR2: MNHNS and SASEGT. Trimming cost V 3 bases and J 12 bases, with 15 bases left between them. In DNA, the CDR3 is TGTGCCAGCAGTGACCATGACAGGCTACTACCCCTCCACTTT. Protein product: CASSDHDRLLPLHF.

A few counts support this clonotype. This sequence joins TRBV10-2 and TRBJ1-1, with unresolved D. The CDR3 has 12 residues. Germline V gene lookup returns CDR1 WSHSY and CDR2 SAAADI. V lost 6 bases and J lost 5, with 10 bases in between. CDR3 in DNA: TGCGCCAGCAGCGGTGAATGGACTGAAGCTTTCTTT. Translating it yields CASSGEWTEAFF.

The chain recombines TRBV6-2 or TRBV6-3 with TRBJ1-2; maybe TRBD1 (5 bases). The CDR3 length is 14 residues. Germline CDR1 and CDR2: MNHEY and SVGEGT. V was clipped by 7 bases and J by 0 bases, with 12 bases between them. CDR3: CASNNVGPNYGYTF. CDR3 DNA sequence: TGTGCCAGCAACAACGTGGGACCTAACTATGGCTACACCTTC.

A few counts support this clonotype. The rearrangement joins TRBV12-3 or TRBV12-4 to TRBJ2-2; no clear D gene. The V end was cut by 2 bases, the J end by 8 bases, with 3 bases between. The CDR3 consists of 11 residues. For the CDR3, the DNA is TGTGCCAGCAGTTTAAGAGGGGAGCTGTTTTTT. The encoded protein is CASSLRGELFF.

This clonotype came up a few times. The chain recombines TRBV30 with TRBJ2-2; possibly TRBD1 for D (5 bases). V lost 6 bases and J 4 bases, leaving 9 bases between the germline ends. The CDR3 is made up of 12 amino acids. Per germline, CDR1 GTSNPN and CDR2 SVGIG (reference sequence). CDR3 sequence (DNA): TGTGCCTGCTGGGGCCTCACCGGGGAGCTGTTTTTT. It encodes CACWGLTGELFF. Full variable domain (outside the CDR3, taken from reference TRBV30 and TRBJ2-2): SQTIHQWPATLVQPVGSPLSLECTVEGTSNPNLYWYRQAAGRGLQLLFYSVGIGQISSEVPQNLSASRPQDRQFILSSKKLLLSDSGFYLCACWGLTGELFFGEGSRLTVL.